The 9 T cell receptor beta chains in this list originate from one sample, sequenced in a study of T cells in Graves' hyperthyroidism and ophthalmopathy. RNA transcripts were the template for amplifying TCR beta CDR3 regions. HTBI primers were employed in a first-round RT-PCR of the TCR CDR3. Each CDR3 protein is one row after TCRdb ran MiXCR on the multiplex PCR reads. The data hold a few hundred thousand distinct CDR3 sequences, with 15% to 19% observed a single time. The sequenced sample was blood. These receptors were taken from a woman between 18 and 30 years old with Graves' hyperthyroidism.

The sample holds many counts of this clonotype. The rearrangement links TRBV7-3 to TRBJ2-1; 10 nucleotides agree with TRBD2. CDR3 size: 14 residues. V lost 1 base, J lost 13 bases, and 7 bases stayed unmatched. The germline CDR1 and CDR2 sequences are SGHTA and FQGTGA. The CDR3 nucleotides are TGTGCCAGCAGCTTAATTCCACTAGCGGGGAACCAGTTCTTC. Translation gives CASSLIPLAGNQFF.

The chain carries TRBV12-3 or TRBV12-4 and TRBJ1-4; tentatively, D is TRBD1 (6 bases). This CDR3 is built from 16 residues. V lost 3 bases and J 8 bases, leaving 19 bases between the germline ends. The CDR3 is CASSLGLGGGVEKLFF. DNA for the CDR3: TGTGCCAGCAGTTTGGGCCTGGGAGGGGGAGTCGAAAAACTGTTTTTT.

The gene calls are TRBV18 and TRBJ1-3, with D hard to call. Trimming left V 1 base short and J 2 bases short, with 9 bases between. The CDR3 spans 15 residues. Per the germline V gene, CDR1 is KGHSH and CDR2 is LQKENI. DNA of the CDR3: TGTGCCAGCTCACCACAGGAGGATACTGGAAACACCATATATTTT. Translated, it gives CASSPQEDTGNTIYF.

This clonotype was seen repeatedly, ten times or more. The chain joins TRBV7-9 to TRBJ2-1; possible D gene TRBD2, 6 bases. The CDR3 totals 14 residues. V was pared by 1 base and J by 8 bases, with 12 bases between. Germline lookup yields CDR1 SEHNR and CDR2 FQNEAQ (reference sequence). The CDR3 protein is CASSLVEERDEQFF. Here the CDR3 DNA reads TGTGCCAGCAGCTTAGTGGAGGAGCGGGATGAGCAGTTCTTC.

The table lists this clonotype with a few counts. This chain links TRBV6-2 or TRBV6-3 with TRBJ1-6; D is unresolved. The CDR3 contains 14 residues. Trimming cost V 2 bases and J 8 bases, with 10 bases left between them. The germline CDR1 and CDR2 sequences are MNHEY and SVGEGT. The DNA of the CDR3 is TGTGCCAGCAGTTACGGAGGGCCTGATTCACCCCTCCACTTT. Translating it yields CASSYGGPDSPLHF.

The V gene is TRBV27, the J gene TRBJ2-7, with 8 bases fitting TRBD2. The germline gives CDR1 MNHEY, CDR2 SMNVEV (reference sequence). J was trimmed by 0 bases and V by 6 bases; bases with no gene match: 16. The CDR3 sequence is 18 residues long. CDR3 bases: TGTGCCAGCAGCCCCAGAGCGGGGGCGGGGGGCCTCTCCTACGAGCAGTACTTC. Translated, it gives CASSPRAGAGGLSYEQYF.

This clonotype turned up a few times. The CDR3 region is CASSQEYRGYTF. DNA of the CDR3: TGCGCCAGCAGCCAAGAATACCGGGGCTACACCTTC. V usage is TRBV4-1 and J usage is TRBJ1-2; the D is unclear. The CDR3 loop spans 12 amino acids. V was trimmed by 0 bases and J by 8 bases, leaving 7 bases between them. Germline values: CDR1 MGHRA, CDR2 YSYEKL.

V and J are TRBV25-1 and TRBJ1-1; no reliable D call. The germline V and J ends were trimmed by 1 base and 4 bases, with 4 bases remaining between them. Germline CDR1 reads MGHDK; CDR2 reads SYGVNS. This CDR3 contains 12 residues. The CDR3 nucleotides are TGTGCCAGCAGTGAATCTTTCACTGAAGCTTTCTTT. This codes for CASSESFTEAFF.

This clonotype was seen at least ten times. This chain links TRBV3-1 with TRBJ1-5; D not resolved. The V gene lost 4 bases and the J gene lost 5 bases, with 12 bases spanning the gap. Germline V gene data show CDR1 as LGHDT and CDR2 as YNNKEL (reference sequence). This CDR3 spans 14 amino acids. This CDR3 is CASSLHRSDQPQHF. CDR3 DNA: TGTGCCAGCAGCCTCCATCGTTCGGATCAGCCCCAGCATTTT.